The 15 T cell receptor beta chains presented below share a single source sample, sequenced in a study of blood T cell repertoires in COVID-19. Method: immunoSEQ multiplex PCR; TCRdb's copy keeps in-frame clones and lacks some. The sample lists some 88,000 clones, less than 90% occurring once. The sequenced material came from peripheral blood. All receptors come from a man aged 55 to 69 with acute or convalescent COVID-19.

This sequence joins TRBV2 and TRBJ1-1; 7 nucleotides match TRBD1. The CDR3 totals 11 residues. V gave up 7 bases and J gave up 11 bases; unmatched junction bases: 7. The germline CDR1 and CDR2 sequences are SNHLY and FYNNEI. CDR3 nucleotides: TGTGCCAGCACCTTGACAGGGTCGGCTTTCTTT. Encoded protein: CASTLTGSAFF.

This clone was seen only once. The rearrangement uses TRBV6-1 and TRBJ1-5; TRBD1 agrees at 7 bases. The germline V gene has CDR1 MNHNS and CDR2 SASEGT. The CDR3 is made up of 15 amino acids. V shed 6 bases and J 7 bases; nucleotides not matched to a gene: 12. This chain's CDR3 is CASSHLTGLGQPQHF. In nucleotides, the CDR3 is TGTGCCAGCAGCCACCTGACAGGGTTGGGCCAGCCCCAGCATTTT.

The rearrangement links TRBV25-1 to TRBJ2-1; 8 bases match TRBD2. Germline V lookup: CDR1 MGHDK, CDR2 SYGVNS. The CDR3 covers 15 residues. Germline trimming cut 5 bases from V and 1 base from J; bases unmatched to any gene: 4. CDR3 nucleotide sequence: TGTGCCAGCAGTCCGGGACTAGGTTCCTACAATGAGCAGTTCTTC. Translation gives CASSPGLGSYNEQFF. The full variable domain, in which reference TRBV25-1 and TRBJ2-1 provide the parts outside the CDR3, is EADIYQTPRYLVIGTGKKITLECSQTMGHDKMYWYQQDPGMELHLIHYSYGVNSTEKGDLSSESTVSRIRTEHFPLTLESARPSHTSQYLCASSPGLGSYNEQFFGPGTRLTVL.

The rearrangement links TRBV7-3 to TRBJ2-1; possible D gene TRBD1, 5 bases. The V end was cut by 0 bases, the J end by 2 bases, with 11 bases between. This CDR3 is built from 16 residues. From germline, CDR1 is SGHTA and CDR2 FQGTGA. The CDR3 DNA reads TGTGCCAGCAGCTTAACGGGGCTTAGTACCTACAATGAGCAGTTCTTC. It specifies CASSLTGLSTYNEQFF. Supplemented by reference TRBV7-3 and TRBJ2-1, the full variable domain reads GAGVSQTPSNKVTEKGKYVELRCDPISGHTALYWYRQSLGQGPEFLIYFQGTGAADDSGLPNDRFFAVRPEGSVSTLKIQRTERGDSAVYLCASSLTGLSTYNEQFFGPGTRLTVL.

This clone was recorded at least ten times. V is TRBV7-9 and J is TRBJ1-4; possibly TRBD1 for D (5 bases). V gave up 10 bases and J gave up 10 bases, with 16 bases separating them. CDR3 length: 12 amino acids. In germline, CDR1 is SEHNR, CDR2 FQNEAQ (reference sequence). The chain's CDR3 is CATGGMSGKLFF. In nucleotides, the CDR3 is TGTGCCACCGGGGGTATGAGTGGAAAACTGTTTTTT.

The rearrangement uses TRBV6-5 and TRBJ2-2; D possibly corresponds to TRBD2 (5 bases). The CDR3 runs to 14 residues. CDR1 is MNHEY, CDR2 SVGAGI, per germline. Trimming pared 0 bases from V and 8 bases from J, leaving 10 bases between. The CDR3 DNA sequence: TGTGCCAGCAGTTACTCGTTTCCGGGGGGGGAGCTGTTTTTT. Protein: CASSYSFPGGELFF.

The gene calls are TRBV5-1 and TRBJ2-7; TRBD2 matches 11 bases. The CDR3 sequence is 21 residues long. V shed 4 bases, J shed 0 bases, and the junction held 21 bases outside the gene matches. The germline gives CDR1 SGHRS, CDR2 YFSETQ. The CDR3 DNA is TGCGCCAGCAGCCCTCCCAGGGGGCCGGGACTAGCGGTTCTGAGCTCCTACGAGCAGTACTTC. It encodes CASSPPRGPGLAVLSSYEQYF.

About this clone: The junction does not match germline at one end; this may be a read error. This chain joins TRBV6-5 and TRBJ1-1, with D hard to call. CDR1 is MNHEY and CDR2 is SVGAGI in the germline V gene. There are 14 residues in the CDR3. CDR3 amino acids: CASSDSRKNTEAFF. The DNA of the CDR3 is TGTGCCAGCAGTGACTCCAGGAAGAACACTGAAGCTTTCTTT.

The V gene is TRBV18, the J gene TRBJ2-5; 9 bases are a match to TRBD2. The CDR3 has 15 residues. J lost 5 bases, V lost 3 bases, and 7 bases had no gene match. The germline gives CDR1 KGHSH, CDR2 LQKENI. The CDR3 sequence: CASSPGGRARETQYF. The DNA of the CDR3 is TGTGCCAGCTCACCGGGCGGGAGGGCCCGGGAGACCCAGTACTTC.

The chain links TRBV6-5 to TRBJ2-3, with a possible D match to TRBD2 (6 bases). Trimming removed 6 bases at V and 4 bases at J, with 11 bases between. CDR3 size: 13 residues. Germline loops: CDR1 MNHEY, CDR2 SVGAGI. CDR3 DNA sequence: TGTGCCAGCAGGTTAGCGGTAGCAGATACGCAGTATTTT. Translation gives CASRLAVADTQYF.

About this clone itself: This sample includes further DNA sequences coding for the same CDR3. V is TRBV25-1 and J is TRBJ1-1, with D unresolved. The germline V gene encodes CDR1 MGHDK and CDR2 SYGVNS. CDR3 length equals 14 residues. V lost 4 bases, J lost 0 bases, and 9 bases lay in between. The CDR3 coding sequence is TGTGCCAGCAGTGTGACCGGGATGAACACTGAAGCTTTCTTT. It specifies CASSVTGMNTEAFF.

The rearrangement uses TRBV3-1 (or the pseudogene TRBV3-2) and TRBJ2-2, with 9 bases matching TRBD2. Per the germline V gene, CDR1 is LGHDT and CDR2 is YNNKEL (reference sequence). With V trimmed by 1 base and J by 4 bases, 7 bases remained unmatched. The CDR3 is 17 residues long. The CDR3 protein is CASSQVTASGITGELFF. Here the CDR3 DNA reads TGTGCCAGCAGCCAAGTTACGGCTAGCGGGATCACCGGGGAGCTGTTTTTT.

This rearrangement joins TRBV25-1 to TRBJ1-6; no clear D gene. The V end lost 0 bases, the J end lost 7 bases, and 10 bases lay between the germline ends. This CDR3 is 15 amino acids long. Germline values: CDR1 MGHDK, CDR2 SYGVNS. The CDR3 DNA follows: TGTGCCAGCAGTGAATACTGGCAGGCCAATTCACCCCTCCACTTT. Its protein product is CASSEYWQANSPLHF.

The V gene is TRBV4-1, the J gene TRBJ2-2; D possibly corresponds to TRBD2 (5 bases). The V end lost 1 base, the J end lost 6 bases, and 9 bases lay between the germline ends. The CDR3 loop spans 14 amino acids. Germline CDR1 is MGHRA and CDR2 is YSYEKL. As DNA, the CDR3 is TGCGCCAGCAGCCAAGGAACGAGGGCCGGGGAGCTGTTTTTT. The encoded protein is CASSQGTRAGELFF.

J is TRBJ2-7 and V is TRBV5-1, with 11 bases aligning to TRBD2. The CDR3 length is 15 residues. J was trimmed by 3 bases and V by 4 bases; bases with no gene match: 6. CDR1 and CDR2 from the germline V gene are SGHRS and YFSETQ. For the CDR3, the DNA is TGCGCCAGCAGCCCCCTAGCGGGAGGACTCTACGAGCAGTACTTC. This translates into CASSPLAGGLYEQYF.